The 9 T cell receptor beta chains in this list originate from one sample, sequenced in a study of shared clonotypes between healthy human individuals. Assay used: immunoSEQ multiplex PCR; TCRdb lists only in-frame clones, some missing. The repertoire includes about 2 million clones, about 95% of them detected once, and 0.9% to 1.5% sits in the top ten. Naive-designated CD8 cells lacked CD45RO, were positively enriched for CCR7, and omitted terminally differentiated effector memory CD45RA+ cells. Sequencing used naive CD8+ T cells sorted from blood. The receptors come from a man aged 18 to 29 in good health.

The gene calls are TRBV7-9 and TRBJ1-1; possibly TRBD1 for D (5 bases). CDR3 length: 14 amino acids. The ends were cut back, 10 bases at V and 4 bases at J, with 19 bases in the middle. Looked up from germline, CDR1 is SEHNR and CDR2 is FQNEAQ (reference sequence). CDR3 coding DNA: TGTGCCACCACGGTATGGGAGGGACTCACTGAAGCTTTCTTT. Translating gives CATTVWEGLTEAFF. The full variable domain, with the rest looked up from reference TRBV7-9 and TRBJ1-1, is DTGVSQNPRHKITKRGQNVTFRCDPISEHNRLYWYRQTLGQGPEFLTYFQNEAQLEKSRLLSDRFSAERPKGSFSTLEIQRTEQGDSAMYLCATTVWEGLTEAFFGQGTRLTVV.

This clone was found once. Here the CDR3 reads CASSQIRTLGPDTQYF. In DNA, the CDR3 is TGTGCCAGCAGCCAAATCCGGACCCTGGGCCCCGATACGCAGTATTTT. The chain couples TRBV16 to TRBJ2-3; D is unresolved. Per germline, CDR1 KGHSY and CDR2 FQNENV. The CDR3 extends over 16 amino acids. V gave up 2 bases and J gave up 6 bases, with 18 bases separating them.

This chain links TRBV4-3 with TRBJ2-1; 7 bases are a match to TRBD1. The ends lost 0 bases at V and 7 bases at J; junction bases unmatched: 3. The CDR3 is 14 amino acids. Germline V lookup: CDR1 LGHNA, CDR2 YSLEER. CDR3 nucleotide sequence: TGCGCCAGCAGCCAAGAAGGGGGCCGGAATGAGCAGTTCTTC. Translation gives CASSQEGGRNEQFF.

This clone came up once. J is TRBJ2-7 and V is TRBV6-5; 7 bases align to TRBD2. The CDR3 spans 16 residues. After removal of 2 bases from V and 4 bases from J, the junction contained 11 bases not matched to a gene. CDR1 is MNHEY, CDR2 SVGAGI, per germline. Here the CDR3 reads CASSYGLAETFYEQYF. The CDR3 bases are TGTGCCAGCAGTTACGGGCTAGCGGAGACCTTTTACGAGCAGTACTTC.

The V and J genes are TRBV4-1 and TRBJ2-2; TRBD2 matches at 16 bases. There are 20 residues in the CDR3. J lost 3 bases, V lost 0 bases, and 7 bases had no gene match. The germline V gene has CDR1 MGHRA and CDR2 YSYEKL. For the CDR3, the DNA is TGCGCCAGCAGCCAAGATGTAGGGACTAGCGGGAGGGAGGACACCGGGGAGCTGTTTTTT. This gives the protein CASSQDVGTSGREDTGELFF.

The V gene is TRBV11-2, the J gene TRBJ2-1, with D perhaps TRBD2 (5 bases). The germline V gene has CDR1 SGHAT and CDR2 FQNNGV. Trimming shortened V by 2 bases and J by 8 bases, and 22 bases separated the two germline ends. The CDR3 is 17 amino acids. For the CDR3, the DNA is TGTGCCAGCAGCTTATCGGCGACGGATGATGCGGGTGATGAGCAGTTCTTC. Amino acid sequence: CASSLSATDDAGDEQFF.

In this sample, this clone turned up once. The chain has TRBV6-1 and TRBJ2-7, with no clear D. Germline values: CDR1 MNHNS, CDR2 SASEGT. Trimming stripped 4 bases from V and 3 bases from J, with 16 bases between. The CDR3 sequence is 15 residues long. The CDR3 DNA reads TGTGCCAGCAGTGGGTCTTGGAATCCCCGCTACGAGCAGTACTTC. Its translation is CASSGSWNPRYEQYF.

This chain connects TRBV2 to TRBJ2-1; TRBD2 matches 9 bases. CDR1 SNHLY and CDR2 FYNNEI come from the germline V gene. V shed 6 bases and J 10 bases; nucleotides not matched to a gene: 13. The CDR3 has 15 amino acids. The CDR3 DNA reads TGTGCCAGCAGAGAGGGCGAGACTAGCGGACCGGAGCAGTTCTTC. Translation gives CASREGETSGPEQFF.

The V gene is TRBV16, the J gene TRBJ2-7; 7 bases agree with TRBD1. The CDR3 extends over 17 amino acids. The trim removed 6 bases at V and 1 base at J, leaving 15 bases unmatched. Germline CDR1 and CDR2: KGHSY and FQNENV. CDR3 region: CASSPIDEGALSYEQYF. The CDR3 DNA is TGTGCCAGCAGTCCAATCGATGAGGGGGCCCTTTCCTACGAGCAGTACTTC.